The next 10 T cell receptor beta chains were all read from a single sample in a study of shared clonotypes between healthy human individuals. The method was immunoSEQ multiplex PCR; TCRdb's version includes in-frame clones alone and lacks a portion of them. The sample has about 2.1 million clones, about 93% seen once; the top ten hold about 1.7%. It was CD45RO-negative cells, positively selected for CCR7, that made up naive CD8 cells, with terminally differentiated effector memory CD45RA+ cells excluded. Sequencing used naive CD8+ T cells from PBMCs. These receptors were taken from a man younger than 35 in good health. Some clones in this sample may be carry-over from other donors' samples.

In its sample, this clone was seen once. This CDR3 reads CASSLGGYNTEAFF. As DNA, the CDR3 is TGTGCCAGCAGCCTAGGGGGCTACAACACTGAAGCTTTCTTT. The V call is TRBV9, the J call TRBJ1-1, with 7 bases fitting TRBD1. CDR3 size: 14 residues. Germline trimming cut 4 bases from V and 2 bases from J; bases unmatched to any gene: 5. The germline V gene encodes CDR1 SGDLS and CDR2 YYNGEE.

The V call is TRBV19, the J call TRBJ1-1; D unresolved. The V gene lost 7 bases and the J gene lost 1 base, with 7 bases spanning the gap. There are 12 residues in the CDR3. The germline V gene has CDR1 LNHDA and CDR2 SQIVND (reference sequence). The CDR3 reads CASTGKNTEAFF. The CDR3 DNA reads TGTGCCAGTACCGGGAAGAACACTGAAGCTTTCTTT.

V and J are TRBV2 and TRBJ1-5; 9 positions match TRBD1. Looked up from germline, CDR1 is SNHLY and CDR2 is FYNNEI. V was pared by 7 bases and J by 9 bases, with 13 bases of the junction left unmatched. The CDR3 totals 15 residues. CDR3 in amino acids: CASNPGQGPVWPQHF. As DNA, the CDR3 is TGTGCCAGCAACCCGGGACAGGGTCCGGTGTGGCCCCAGCATTTT.

This chain uses TRBV28 with TRBJ1-2; no reliable D call. This CDR3 is 13 amino acids long. With 5 bases removed from V and 9 bases from J, the gap between germline ends came to 16 bases. The germline V gene has CDR1 MDHEN and CDR2 SYDVKM. Written as DNA, the CDR3 is TGTGCCAGCAGTCCGACTGGGAGGAAGAGCTACACCTTC. Encoded protein: CASSPTGRKSYTF.

The table lists this clone with a count of one. The chain uses TRBV5-6 and TRBJ2-3; maybe TRBD1 (5 bases). Germline CDR1 and CDR2: SGHDT and YYEEEE. The CDR3 runs to 13 residues. V was shortened by 2 bases and J by 6 bases, with 10 bases between the two germline ends. The DNA for the CDR3 is TGTGCCAGCAGCTTTTCCAGACAGGATACGCAGTATTTT. Its protein product is CASSFSRQDTQYF. Full variable domain (outside the CDR3, taken from reference TRBV5-6 and TRBJ2-3): DAGVTQSPTHLIKTRGQQVTLRCSPKSGHDTVSWYQQALGQGPQFIFQYYEEEERQRGNFPDRFSGHQFPNYSSELNVNALLLGDSALYLCASSFSRQDTQYFGPGTRLTVL.

The chain recombines TRBV9 with TRBJ1-2; D is unclear. Trimming took 3 bases from V and 3 from J, leaving 21 bases between them. CDR1 is SGDLS, CDR2 YYNGEE, per germline. This CDR3 has 17 amino acids. The CDR3 bases are TGTGCCAGCAGCGAAAACCCCTCGACGTACCGGGACTATGGCTACACCTTC. As protein: CASSENPSTYRDYGYTF.

The gene calls are TRBV7-9 and TRBJ1-1, with a tentative D call TRBD1 (5 bases). From germline, CDR1 is SEHNR and CDR2 FQNEAQ (reference sequence). Trimming stripped 5 bases from V and 6 bases from J, with 16 bases between. The CDR3 length is 14 residues. This CDR3 is CASSRTLEGPEAFF. CDR3 bases: TGTGCCAGCAGCCGGACACTGGAGGGGCCTGAAGCTTTCTTT.

The gene calls are TRBV5-1 and TRBJ2-3, with D maybe TRBD2 (6 bases). The CDR3 is 15 amino acids. The germline gives CDR1 SGHRS, CDR2 YFSETQ. The V end lost 7 bases, the J end lost 1 base, and 16 bases lay between the germline ends. CDR3 in amino acids: CASGPREKGTDTQYF. The CDR3 region has the DNA TGCGCCAGCGGCCCCCGGGAGAAGGGCACAGATACGCAGTATTTT.

As DNA, the CDR3 is TGTGCCAGCAGTTACTCCGCGGACAGGGGGCGAGAGACCCAGTACTTC. Its protein is CASSYSADRGRETQYF. The gene calls are TRBV6-6 and TRBJ2-5; TRBD1 aligns across 11 bases. CDR1 and CDR2 from the germline V gene are MNHNY and SVGAGI (reference sequence). J lost 4 bases, V lost 0 bases, and 4 bases had no gene match. The CDR3 sequence is 16 residues long.

This clone was found once. The chain is built from TRBV7-6 and TRBJ2-7; TRBD1 is a possible D gene (6 bases). The germline V gene encodes CDR1 SGHVS and CDR2 FNYEAQ. The CDR3 runs 16 residues. V shed 3 bases and J shed 2 bases, with 17 bases lying between them. CDR3 DNA sequence: TGTGCCAGCAGCTTTCTAACAGGGTTCGGGACCTACGAGCAGTACTTC. Translation gives CASSFLTGFGTYEQYF.